The source of this TCR beta chain is a study of T cells of healthy individuals. From the 5' RACE reads, TCRdb called clonotypes with MiXCR, one entry per CDR3 protein. Of 100,000 or so distinct CDR3 sequences in the sample, roughly 18% were seen once. This clonotype was detected only a few times. Germline lookup yields CDR1 MGHRA and CDR2 YSYEKL. V trimming: 3 bases; J trimming: 0 bases; junction bases outside the gene matches: 12. CDR3 size: 18 residues. The chain recombines TRBV4-1 with TRBJ2-3, with TRBD2 matching over 7 bases. The sequence derives from a human donor in good health. The CDR3 DNA follows: TGCGCCAGCAGCCAGGAAGCGGGGATATTATCTAGCACAGATACGCAGTATTTT. It yields the protein CASSQEAGILSSTDTQYF.